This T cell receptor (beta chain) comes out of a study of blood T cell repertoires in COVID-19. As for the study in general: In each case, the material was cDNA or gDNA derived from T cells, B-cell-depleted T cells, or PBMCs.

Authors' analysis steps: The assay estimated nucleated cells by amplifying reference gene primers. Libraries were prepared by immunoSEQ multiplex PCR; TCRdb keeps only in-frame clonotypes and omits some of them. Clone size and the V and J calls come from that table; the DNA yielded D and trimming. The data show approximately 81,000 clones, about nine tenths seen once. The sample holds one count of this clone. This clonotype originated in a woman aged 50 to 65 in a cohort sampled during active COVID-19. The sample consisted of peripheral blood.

The CDR3 is CASSLELNTQYF. The CDR3, as DNA: TGCGCCAGCAGCCTGGAACTAAATACGCAGTATTTT. The chain links TRBV5-1 to TRBJ2-3; D not certain. Trimming shortened V by 4 bases and J by 7 bases, and 10 bases separated the two germline ends. Germline V gene lookup returns CDR1 SGHRS and CDR2 YFSETQ. This CDR3 comprises 12 residues.